This T cell receptor (beta chain) was sequenced in a study of T cell responses to AZD1222 COVID-19 vaccine (dated by TCRdb to 2020 to 2023). With regard to the full study: A total of about 250 trial participants underwent TCR sequencing, of whom around 210 had received two doses of AZD1222 and some 26 had received two doses of the MenACWY control vaccine. Trial participants were enrolled into age subgroups of 18-55, 56-69 and 70-plus years, which contained approximately 150, 30 and 60 TCR-sequenced participants, respectively.

Sample time point, as interpreted from the label and publication: about 28 days (+/-7) after the second vaccine dose. AZD1222 recipients given second doses at about 4 weeks or at about 12 weeks were pooled, since spike-specific TCR depth and breadth were not found to differ between the two schedules. Vaccinee samples came from UK trials COV001 and COV002, including a single-blind randomized controlled phase 2/3 trial of AZD1222 (ChAdOx1 nCoV-19) in healthy adults. For TCRbeta chain sequencing, PBMC samples from trial participants were taken at day 0 and at day 28 after the second dose. CDR3 length: 14 amino acids, cysteine to phenylalanine. Kept here is only the CDR3 DNA, which spans 42 bases and is read in frame from base 1. V ends up 7 bases short and J 9 bases short, with an unmatched junction base count of 13. The germline V gene gives CDR1 as SGHTA and CDR2 as FQGNSA. The CDR3 regions of human TCRbeta chains were subjected to immunosequencing. Concerning the study's data processing: TCRs in the repertoires were matched against a reference library of SARS-CoV-2-specific TCRs that had been generated with the MIRA antigen-specificity platform. Breadth meant the fraction of unique TCRs that were SARS-CoV-2-associated, whereas depth meant the fraction of total T cells that were SARS-CoV-2-associated. Each spike-specific TCR was assigned to its reactive spike region and to a CD4 or CD8 class using the MIRA data. Log10-transformed breadth and depth values were compared by one-way ANOVA with Sidak's multiple comparisons tests. Here the immuneACCESS table is served through TCRdb, limited to in-frame sequences with V and J called. Missing clones are a known gap in these copies; in checked studies unresolved V genes cover under half, and the rest lacks a known reason. For V, J and clone size, that table is used; D and trimming come from the DNA. The sample records some 74,000 clones, about 85% of which are singletons. Of the sample, around 1.3% is held by the ten largest clones.

In regard to this clone: Its specific antigen is unknown. Per-nucleotide qualities are absent, and no much larger clonotype sits a single base away.

Overall results and qualifications from the work: Conclusions about previously exposed vaccinees are limited because only six or seven AZD1222 recipients were SARS-CoV-2 seropositive at baseline. Participants were mostly white British and included more females than males, and it was suggested by the authors that clonal diversity may have been underestimated. Because no day 14 peak-response samples were available, repertoires were characterized only after the peak T cell response. The vaccine-associated CD4 TCRs covered the entire spike protein, and the dominant responses fell in regions 160-218 and 743-854. Reportedly, close to half of the unique spike-specific TCRs recognized epitopes lying outside the regions that are mutated in the B.1.351 and B.1.1.7 variants. After two AZD1222 doses, spike-specific TCR breadth and depth were significantly higher than at day 0 and than in MenACWY recipients. In the small 56-69-year group, the increase in depth fell short of significance, most likely because of low power.

The source material was peripheral blood, sampled 28 days after the second AZD1222 dose. The sequence links TRBV7-2 to TRBJ1-2; 8 central bases correspond to TRBD1. This TCR was sampled from an adult who received the AZD1222 COVID-19 vaccine. Here is the DNA: TGTGCCAGCAAGGGACAGGTTCTCGATTGGAGCTACACCTTC. Its coded protein is CASKGQVLDWSYTF.